This TCR beta chain was retrieved from a study of ipilimumab plus nivolumab after autologous stem cell transplantation. At the level of the study: Typical patient got about 5 ipilimumab doses and about eight nivolumab doses (median). Both relapsed and primary refractory DLBCL were included.

Trimming took 3 bases from V and 4 from J, leaving 17 bases between them. This CDR3 is 15 amino acids long. CDR1 SGHNT and CDR2 YYREEE come from the germline V gene (reference sequence). Only in-frame clones appear in the TCRdb table, and some are missing; sequencing was by immunoSEQ multiplex PCR. The sample carries around 15,000 clones, 75% to 85% recorded once. This clone occurred a few times. Patients got ipilimumab 1 mg/kg beginning 14 to 28 days post-transplant. The source is a male donor with diffuse large B-cell lymphoma. Material: PBMCs, obtained in a trial of ipilimumab plus nivolumab as post-transplant consolidation. This chain connects TRBV5-4 to TRBJ2-7; possible D gene TRBD1, 6 bases. The CDR3 sequence is CASSSTQGWVYEQYF. The CDR3 DNA reads TGTGCCAGCAGCTCGACACAGGGTTGGGTTTACGAGCAGTACTTC. Variable domain in full (rest from reference TRBV5-4 and TRBJ2-7): ETGVTQSPTHLIKTRGQQVTLRCSSQSGHNTVSWYQQALGQGPQFIFQYYREEENGRGNFPPRFSGLQFPNYSSELNVNALELDDSALYLCASSSTQGWVYEQYFGPGTRLTVT.